Listed here is a single T cell receptor (beta chain). What it binds is not known. This record comes from a study of T cells in Graves' hyperthyroidism and ophthalmopathy. Regarding the study as a whole: A model built on 13 V-J features separated ophthalmopathy from stable hyperthyroidism.

TCR beta CDR3 regions were amplified from RNA transcripts. A first-round RT-PCR of the TCR CDR3 used the HTBI primer set. TCRdb fed the multiplex PCR reads into MiXCR, producing one record per CDR3 protein. The sample includes 45,000 to 50,000 distinct CDR3 sequences, 45% to 50% of them seen just once. Trimming took 3 bases from V and 4 from J, leaving 9 bases between them. This CDR3 is built from 13 residues. Germline loops: CDR1 SNHLY, CDR2 FYNNEI. The V gene is TRBV2, the J gene TRBJ1-2; the D gene is possibly TRBD1 (5 bases). Sequenced sample: peripheral blood or thyroid tissue (not recorded which). The sequence was collected from a woman in her 50s with Graves' hyperthyroidism. CDR3 DNA: TGTGCCAGCAGTGACGCACAGGTCTATGGCTACACCTTC. Protein: CASSDAQVYGYTF.